A single sample gave rise to the 13 T cell receptor beta chains below, sequenced in a study of PD-1 blockade in classical Hodgkin lymphoma. Stated time point: cycle 4 day 1 (C4D1), after five to seven weeks of nivolumab. The patients all showed relapse after autologous stem cell transplantation, while their brentuximab vedotin exposure varied. Repertoires were generated with immunoSEQ multiplex PCR, while TCRdb's copy carries only in-frame clones and drops some. This sample has approximately 44,000 clones, with around 69% found just once. Sequencing was performed on peripheral blood mononuclear cells (PBMCs), taken before the fourth cycle of nivolumab. The receptors here all came from a human donor with classical Hodgkin lymphoma.

The gene calls are TRBV7-9 and TRBJ1-5; TRBD1 is a possible D gene (5 bases). Germline V CDR1 and CDR2: SEHNR, FQNEAQ (reference sequence). The CDR3 covers 14 residues. Trimming cost V 6 bases and J 5 bases, with 14 bases left between them. CDR3: CASRSGAGDQPQHF. The CDR3 nucleotides read TGTGCCAGCAGGTCCGGGGCGGGAGATCAGCCCCAGCATTTT.

The chain has TRBV10-3 and TRBJ1-6, with 11 bases lining up with TRBD1. Germline lookup yields CDR1 ENHRY and CDR2 SYGVKD. The CDR3 is made up of 17 amino acids. V shed 4 bases, J shed 9 bases, and the junction held 11 bases outside the gene matches. As DNA, the CDR3 is TGTGCCATCAGTGTCAACCCCGGGGACAGGGGGTCTTCACCCCTCCACTTT. Its translation is CAISVNPGDRGSSPLHF.

The CDR3 DNA is TGTGCCAGCAGCTTACTGAGACGGGACAGGGCCTCGAATTCACCCCTCCACTTT. Amino acids: CASSLLRRDRASNSPLHF. The V gene is TRBV7-2, the J gene TRBJ1-6, with 9 positions matching TRBD1. Germline V lookup: CDR1 SGHTA, CDR2 FQGNSA. The CDR3 sequence is 18 residues long. The J segment lost 7 bases and the V segment lost 2 bases, leaving 12 bases of the junction unmatched.

The gene calls are TRBV4-2 and TRBJ2-7; TRBD1 matches 8 bases. The CDR3 totals 14 residues. CDR1 and CDR2 from the germline V gene are LGHNA and YNFKEQ. With 1 base clipped from V and 7 bases from J, the junction kept 6 bases outside the gene matches. CDR3 amino acids: CASSQAGQGREQYF. Written as DNA, the CDR3 is TGTGCCAGCAGCCAAGCTGGACAGGGCCGGGAGCAGTACTTC.

The V call is TRBV15, the J call TRBJ1-3; D is undetermined. The germline gives CDR1 LNHNV, CDR2 YYDKDF (reference sequence). V was trimmed by 5 bases and J by 0 bases, leaving 14 bases between them. CDR3 length equals 16 residues. The CDR3 DNA follows: TGTGCCACCAGCCTTGCCGGACGGAACTCTGGAAACACCATATATTTT. Protein sequence: CATSLAGRNSGNTIYF. Combining the CDR3 with reference TRBV15 and TRBJ1-3 gives the whole variable domain DAMVIQNPRYQVTQFGKPVTLSCSQTLNHNVMYWYQQKSSQAPKLLFHYYDKDFNNEADTPDNFQSRRPNTSFCFLDIRSPGLGDTAMYLCATSLAGRNSGNTIYFGEGSWLTVV.

The genes are TRBV28 and TRBJ2-2, with 7 bases identical to TRBD1. This CDR3 spans 15 amino acids. The germline CDR1 and CDR2 sequences are MDHEN and SYDVKM. Losses at the gene ends were 3 bases for V and 0 bases for J; bases not matched to a gene: 1. CDR3 DNA: TGTGCCAGCAGTTTTCAGGGGGCGAACACCGGGGAGCTGTTTTTT. Its protein is CASSFQGANTGELFF.

V and J are TRBV28 and TRBJ2-1; tentative D call: TRBD2 (6 bases). The CDR3 covers 14 residues. Germline V lookup: CDR1 MDHEN, CDR2 SYDVKM. V dropped 3 bases and J dropped 9 bases, with 15 bases sitting between them. In DNA, the CDR3 is TGTGCCAGCAGTTTGGTGGGACTCCTTTCTGAGCAGTTCTTC. The encoded protein is CASSLVGLLSEQFF. Combining the CDR3 with reference TRBV28 and TRBJ2-1 gives the whole variable domain DVKVTQSSRYLVKRTGEKVFLECVQDMDHENMFWYRQDPGLGLRLIYFSYDVKMKEKGDIPEGYSVSREKKERFSLILESASTNQTSMYLCASSLVGLLSEQFFGPGTRLTVL.

The V and J genes are TRBV6-5 and TRBJ2-7; D is perhaps TRBD2 (7 bases). The length of the CDR3 is 15 residues. With 6 bases removed from V and 1 base from J, the gap between germline ends came to 16 bases. The germline CDR1 and CDR2 sequences are MNHEY and SVGAGI. In DNA form, the CDR3 reads TGTGCCAGCAGCCGGGGGGCCTCCCGGTCCTACGAGCAGTACTTC. Encoded protein: CASSRGASRSYEQYF.

V and J are TRBV5-1 and TRBJ1-1; weak D call: TRBD1 (6 bases). Trimming shortened V by 2 bases and J by 5 bases, and 16 bases separated the two germline ends. The germline gives CDR1 SGHRS, CDR2 YFSETQ. The CDR3 contains 15 residues. The CDR3 here is CASSFAGAQRTEAFF. In DNA form, the CDR3 reads TGCGCCAGCAGCTTCGCAGGGGCCCAGAGGACTGAAGCTTTCTTT.

This chain connects TRBV5-6 to TRBJ2-3; D gene unclear. The length of the CDR3 is 10 residues. Germline CDR1 SGHDT, CDR2 YYEEEE. The CDR3 DNA is TGTGCTCTGAGTATAGATACGCAGTATTTT. Translation gives CALSIDTQYF.

In this sample, this clone turned up a few times. J is TRBJ2-7 and V is TRBV11-2, with no clear D. Per germline, CDR1 SGHAT and CDR2 FQNNGV. The CDR3 is 12 residues long. With 0 bases removed from V and 6 bases from J, the gap between germline ends came to 6 bases. CDR3 residues: CASSLDLVEQYF. The CDR3 DNA sequence: TGTGCCAGCAGCTTAGATCTCGTCGAGCAGTACTTC.

The chain carries TRBV30 and TRBJ2-7, with 8 bases identical to TRBD2. V lost 0 bases to trimming and J lost 10 bases; unmatched junction nucleotides: 8. CDR1 GTSNPN and CDR2 SVGIG come from the germline V gene (reference sequence). CDR3 length equals 13 residues. The chain's CDR3 is CAWSVDTSGLQYF. CDR3 coding DNA: TGTGCCTGGAGTGTGGATACTAGCGGTCTACAGTACTTC.

The chain carries TRBV2 and TRBJ1-2; no clear D. Germline CDR1 reads SNHLY; CDR2 reads FYNNEI. The V end was cut by 9 bases, the J end by 7 bases, with 12 bases between. The CDR3 is 11 residues long. CDR3 coding DNA: TGTGCCAGACAGTTATTAGGTGGCTACACCTTC. Protein product: CARQLLGGYTF.